The text below deals with one T cell receptor (beta chain). CDR3 size: 17 residues. Trimming shortened V by 2 bases and J by 6 bases, and 20 bases separated the two germline ends. Germline values: CDR1 MDHEN, CDR2 SYDVKM. This sample was taken from a study of STAT5B mutations in CD4+ large granular lymphocyte leukemia. Sequencing was at survey level. Authors' data handling: A productive frequency of 2.59 x 10-5 was the lowest detectable. Some clones are missing from TCRdb's copy, which holds only in-frame ones; the method was immunoSEQ multiplex PCR. The D gene and trimming were derived from the DNA, and the V and J assignments and clone size from that table. The sample lists about 30,000 clones, 70% to 80% seen once, with over 0.4% in the top ten.

Sequenced input: CD4+ T cells from blood buffy coats. The chain has TRBV28 and TRBJ2-1, with a weak D call TRBD1 (5 bases). This clonotype was obtained from a human donor in good health. CDR3 coding DNA: TGTGCCAGCAGTTTACCGGGTCGCGCAGGGCATGGCAATGAGCAGTTCTTC. It yields the protein CASSLPGRAGHGNEQFF.